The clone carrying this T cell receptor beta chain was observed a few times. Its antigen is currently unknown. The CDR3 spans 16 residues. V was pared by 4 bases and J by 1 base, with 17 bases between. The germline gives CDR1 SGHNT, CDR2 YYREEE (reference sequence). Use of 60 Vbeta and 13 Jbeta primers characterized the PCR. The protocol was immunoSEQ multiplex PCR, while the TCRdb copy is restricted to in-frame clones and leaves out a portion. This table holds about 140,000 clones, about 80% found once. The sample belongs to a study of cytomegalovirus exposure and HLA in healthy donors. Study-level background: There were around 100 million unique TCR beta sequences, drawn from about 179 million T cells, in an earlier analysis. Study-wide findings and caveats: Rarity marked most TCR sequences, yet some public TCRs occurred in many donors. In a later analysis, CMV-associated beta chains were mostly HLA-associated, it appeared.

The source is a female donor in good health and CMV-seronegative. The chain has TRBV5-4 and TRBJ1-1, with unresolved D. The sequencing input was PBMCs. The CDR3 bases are TGTGCCAGCAGCCTCCTAGGTGAGTCCAGGAACACTGAAGCTTTCTTT. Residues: CASSLLGESRNTEAFF.